The rows below give T cell receptor beta chains drawn from one sample of a study of blood T cell repertoires in COVID-19. The table came from immunoSEQ multiplex PCR; TCRdb's copy has only in-frame clones and leaves some out. The table shows 80,000 to 100,000 clones, with about 87% occurring only once. Material for sequencing was peripheral blood. These receptors all stem from a human donor with COVID-19, enrolled during active disease. The donor label of this sample is uncertain. The conserved cysteine and the conserved F or W are not part of the CDR3 here. The order of the fields is V gene, CDR3 protein.

>TRBV18
ASSPTDERVQPQH
>TRBV2
ASSEYAGPQY
>TRBV3-1/TRBV3-2
ASSPGRDRLFTSTDTQY
>TRBV25-1
ASSGGRAVMNTEAF
>TRBV4-1
ASSPRPTDGNTIY
>TRBV25-1
ASSDPTEDYYNEQF
>TRBV6-5
ASSYGHASQETQY
>TRBV5-5
ASSVAETTYGYT
>TRBV12-3/TRBV12-4
ASSRTGAYGYT
>TRBV6-5
ASGLAGGLNEQF
>TRBV6-5
ASSSGALSSYEQY
>TRBV19
ASSDRAGVPYNEQF
>TRBV6-5
ASSYRTGGYNEQF
>TRBV18
ASSLYEGQGSYNEQF
>TRBV3-1/TRBV3-2
ASSQAGQPQH
>TRBV10-1
ASSIRERTDTQY
>TRBV18
ASSPPAGYPSPYGYT
>TRBV11-3
ASKQAGLNTGELF
>TRBV21-1
ASSPLIPGTGGDLLSGNTIY
>TRBV19
ASSIETGVIQPQH
>TRBV9
ASSVGVYNEQF
>TRBV6-5
ASGQGAGYSPLH
>TRBV10-2
ASSDRGEAF
>TRBV10-3
ATSTGGRNSPLH
>TRBV6-5
ASTRNEKLF
>TRBV12-3/TRBV12-4
ASSLAGYEQY
>TRBV5-5
ASSLNPGDYGYT
>TRBV18
ASSPVRHDYEQY
>TRBV5-4
ASSTPGANTIY
>TRBV3-1/TRBV3-2
ASSIGQGGTEAF